The 17 T cell receptor beta chains presented below share a single source sample, sequenced in a study of CD8 T cells in Susac syndrome. Reverse transcription used roughly 0.5 to 1 ug RNA and random hexamers. TCRdb processed the immunoSEQ multiplex PCR reads anew with MiXCR; each CDR3 protein has one entry. This table holds about 150,000 distinct CDR3 sequences, under 95% found once. Sequenced input: CD4+ T cells from PBMCs. These receptors were obtained from a human donor in good health.

The J gene is TRBJ2-2, the V gene TRBV5-1, with 7 bases matching TRBD2. This CDR3 has 14 amino acids. V was pared by 3 bases and J by 6 bases, with 5 bases of the junction left unmatched. Germline V gene data show CDR1 as SGHRS and CDR2 as YFSETQ. In DNA, the CDR3 is TGCGCCAGCAGCTCCACCGGACTAGCCGGGGAGCTGTTTTTT. This codes for CASSSTGLAGELFF.

The V gene is TRBV7-9, the J gene TRBJ2-2, with a tentative D call TRBD1 (5 bases). The CDR3 runs 16 residues. V dropped 2 bases and J dropped 3 bases, with 13 bases sitting between them. Germline V CDR1 and CDR2: SEHNR, FQNEAQ (reference sequence). The CDR3 region is CASSLRGTDYTGELFF. The CDR3 DNA reads as TGTGCCAGCAGCTTAAGGGGAACAGACTACACCGGGGAGCTGTTTTTT. The full variable domain, completed using reference TRBV7-9 and TRBJ2-2, is DTGVSQNPRHKITKRGQNVTFRCDPISEHNRLYWYRQTLGQGPEFLTYFQNEAQLEKSRLLSDRFSAERPKGSFSTLEIQRTEQGDSAMYLCASSLRGTDYTGELFFGEGSRLTVL.

The J gene is TRBJ1-1, the V gene TRBV6-2 or TRBV6-3; D remains ambiguous. V was cut by 6 bases and J by 11 bases, with 19 bases left in between. The V gene's germline CDR1 is MNHEY and CDR2 SVGEGT. The length of the CDR3 is 13 residues. For the CDR3, the DNA is TGTGCCAGCAGCCCCATGGAGCCCTTAGGCGCTTTCTTT. Protein product: CASSPMEPLGAFF.

The gene calls are TRBV5-1 and TRBJ2-3; D possibly corresponds to TRBD1 (6 bases). The CDR3 runs 14 residues. Deletions cut 4 bases from V and 5 bases from J, with 14 bases between. Germline V CDR1 and CDR2: SGHRS, YFSETQ. CDR3 in DNA: TGCGCCAGCAGCCCGACCCCAGGGGAAGATACGCAGTATTTT. It yields the protein CASSPTPGEDTQYF.

In this sample, this clonotype turned up once. This chain joins TRBV20-1 and TRBJ1-1, with TRBD1 as a possible D gene (5 bases). The ends were cut back, 6 bases at V and 1 base at J, with 9 bases in the middle. This CDR3 region has 12 residues. In germline, CDR1 is DFQATT, CDR2 SNEGSKA (reference sequence). In nucleotides, the CDR3 is TGCAGTGCCGCGGGGGGGAACACTGAAGCTTTCTTT. It codes for CSAAGGNTEAFF.

V is TRBV7-9 and J is TRBJ1-5; D is possibly TRBD1 (5 bases). CDR1 is SEHNR and CDR2 is FQNEAQ in the germline V gene (reference sequence). V was trimmed by 2 bases and J by 0 bases, leaving 11 bases between them. The CDR3 extends over 16 amino acids. The CDR3, as DNA: TGTGCCAGCAGCTTAAGGGGCGGGGATAGCAATCAGCCCCAGCATTTT. The encoded protein is CASSLRGGDSNQPQHF. The full variable domain, its missing parts supplied by reference TRBV7-9 and TRBJ1-5, is DTGVSQNPRHKITKRGQNVTFRCDPISEHNRLYWYRQTLGQGPEFLTYFQNEAQLEKSRLLSDRFSAERPKGSFSTLEIQRTEQGDSAMYLCASSLRGGDSNQPQHFGDGTRLSIL.

CDR3 sequence reads: CASSLTGWGEQFF. Here the CDR3 DNA reads TGCGCCAGCAGCCTAACAGGGTGGGGTGAGCAGTTCTTC. This chain connects TRBV4-1 to TRBJ2-1; D possibly corresponds to TRBD1 (6 bases). CDR3 length equals 13 residues. V was cut by 4 bases and J by 9 bases, with 13 bases left in between. Germline CDR1 and CDR2: MGHRA and YSYEKL.

This chain links TRBV6-2 or TRBV6-3 with TRBJ1-5; 7 nucleotides align to TRBD1. CDR1 is MNHEY and CDR2 is SVGEGT in the germline V gene. The CDR3 is made up of 15 amino acids. V lost 2 bases to trimming and J lost 2 bases; unmatched junction nucleotides: 3. The CDR3 DNA reads as TGTGCCAGCAGTTACCTCAGGGGGGGCAATCAGCCCCAGCATTTT. Protein product: CASSYLRGGNQPQHF.

The chain joins TRBV20-1 to TRBJ2-7; 13 bases map to TRBD2. Germline CDR1 reads DFQATT; CDR2 reads SNEGSKA (reference sequence). The CDR3 runs to 15 residues. The ends lost 4 bases at V and 2 bases at J; junction bases unmatched: 5. This CDR3 reads CSAISLAGGPYEQYF. The CDR3 nucleotides are TGCAGTGCTATATCACTAGCGGGAGGGCCCTACGAGCAGTACTTC.

The chain employs TRBV7-9 and TRBJ1-1, with D possibly being TRBD1 (6 bases). Germline CDR1 and CDR2: SEHNR and FQNEAQ (reference sequence). Trimming left V 1 base short and J 5 bases short, with 14 bases between. The CDR3 runs to 15 residues. CDR3 sequence reads: CASSLGGGLGTEAFF. The CDR3 DNA sequence: TGTGCCAGCAGCTTAGGAGGGGGGCTAGGTACTGAAGCTTTCTTT.

This chain connects TRBV30 to TRBJ1-2; 7 nucleotides match TRBD1. Trimming removed 0 bases from V and 5 bases from J; junction bases left unmatched: 3. Germline-derived CDR1 and CDR2 are GTSNPN and SVGIG (reference sequence). The CDR3 consists of 13 residues. The CDR3 loop is CAWSVQGGYGYTF. The CDR3 nucleotides read TGTGCCTGGAGTGTGCAGGGGGGATATGGCTACACCTTC.

The V gene is TRBV4-1, the J gene TRBJ2-5; D possibly corresponds to TRBD2 (6 bases). The CDR3 contains 14 residues. Trimming removed 1 base at V and 1 base at J, with 7 bases between. The germline V gene encodes CDR1 MGHRA and CDR2 YSYEKL. This CDR3 reads CASSQGRGQETQYF. Written as DNA, the CDR3 is TGCGCCAGCAGCCAAGGGAGGGGCCAAGAGACCCAGTACTTC.

This clonotype was seen once. J is TRBJ1-2 and V is TRBV28; TRBD1 matches 8 bases. Germline V gene sequence: CDR1 MDHEN, CDR2 SYDVKM. V lost 7 bases, J lost 7 bases, and 8 bases stayed unmatched. CDR3 length: 13 amino acids. CDR3 DNA sequence: TGTGCCAGCACCCCCGAGGACAGGGCTGGCTACACCTTC. Protein product: CASTPEDRAGYTF.

The chain is built from TRBV6-4 and TRBJ2-6; D is uncertain. The CDR3 loop spans 17 amino acids. Trimming removed 3 bases at V and 0 bases at J, with 12 bases between. CDR1 is MRHNA and CDR2 is SNTAGT in the germline V gene. DNA for the CDR3: TGTGCCAGCAGTGAAGGCATGTTGAACTCTGGGGCCAACGTCCTGACTTTC. This encodes CASSEGMLNSGANVLTF.

The J gene is TRBJ2-7, the V gene TRBV7-2; 7 bases align to TRBD1. V gave up 5 bases and J gave up 5 bases; unmatched junction bases: 12. Per the germline V gene, CDR1 is SGHTA and CDR2 is FQGNSA. This CDR3 is 15 amino acids long. CDR3 sequence reads: CASSTSRQGTHEQYF. The CDR3 nucleotides read TGTGCCAGCAGCACTTCCAGACAGGGTACCCACGAGCAGTACTTC.

The chain joins TRBV5-1 to TRBJ2-7; 13 bases are a match to TRBD2. From germline, CDR1 is SGHRS and CDR2 YFSETQ. Trimming at V came to 4 bases and at J to 2 bases, leaving 6 bases not matched to a gene. CDR3 length: 16 amino acids. DNA of the CDR3: TGCGCCAGCAGCCCCGGGACTAGCGGGGACGCCTACGAGCAGTACTTC. As protein: CASSPGTSGDAYEQYF.

The gene calls are TRBV6-2 or TRBV6-3 and TRBJ1-1; tentatively, D is TRBD1 (5 bases). Deletions cut 2 bases from V and 6 bases from J, with 13 bases between. The CDR3 contains 14 residues. Looked up from germline, CDR1 is MNHEY and CDR2 is SVGEGT. The chain's CDR3 is CASSYRGAAPEAFF. CDR3 coding DNA: TGTGCCAGCAGTTACAGGGGCGCCGCCCCTGAAGCTTTCTTT.